Listed here are 30 T cell receptor beta chains from one sample, sequenced in a study of cytomegalovirus exposure and HLA in healthy donors (TCRdb year 2017). Receptor amplification or capture employed the immunoSEQ multiplex PCR assay. The multiplex PCR relied on a mix of 60 forward primers for TCR Vbeta segments and 13 reverse primers for TCR Jbeta segments. TCRdb mirrors the immuneACCESS table, restricted to in-frame sequences. Some clones are absent from its copies; in checked studies, under half trace to an unresolved V gene, and the reason for the others is unknown. The sample records about 140,000 clones, roughly four fifths of which are singletons. The ten largest clonotypes hold approximately 3.2% of the sample. Material for sequencing was PBMCs. The receptor set was obtained from a man younger than 30 in good health and CMV-seropositive.

The rearrangement joins TRBV5-1 to TRBJ2-7; 8 bases agree with TRBD1. Germline-derived CDR1 and CDR2 are SGHRS and YFSETQ. There are 13 residues in the CDR3. V lost 4 bases to trimming and J lost 5 bases; unmatched junction nucleotides: 5. CDR3 nucleotide sequence: TGCGCCAGCAGCCTGGGACAGGATGACGAGCAGTACTTC. This translates into CASSLGQDDEQYF.

V and J are TRBV4-1 and TRBJ1-1; D is perhaps TRBD1 (5 bases). The CDR3 runs to 15 residues. Per germline, CDR1 MGHRA and CDR2 YSYEKL. Deletions cut 0 bases from V and 4 bases from J, with 12 bases between. This CDR3 is CASSQDWGRRTEAFF. The CDR3 DNA is TGCGCCAGCAGCCAAGATTGGGGCAGACGCACTGAAGCTTTCTTT.

The J gene is TRBJ2-3, the V gene TRBV6-4, with 9 nucleotides matching TRBD1. CDR3 length equals 15 residues. Trimming at V came to 6 bases and at J to 4 bases, leaving 8 bases not matched to a gene. Germline loops: CDR1 MRHNA, CDR2 SNTAGT. The CDR3 nucleotides read TGTGCCAGCAGCATTGGACAGGGGAAATCAGATACGCAGTATTTT. It is translated as CASSIGQGKSDTQYF.

The table lists this clone with a count of one. CDR3: CASSYNRGHPLSQYF. CDR3 DNA sequence: TGTGCCAGCAGTTACAATCGGGGACATCCATTGTCCCAGTACTTC. The chain combines TRBV6-5 with TRBJ2-5; tentatively, D is TRBD1 (6 bases). The germline CDR1 and CDR2 sequences are MNHEY and SVGAGI. The germline V and J ends were trimmed by 2 bases and 9 bases, with 19 bases remaining between them. This CDR3 has 15 amino acids.

The chain recombines TRBV25-1 with TRBJ1-1; possibly TRBD1 for D (6 bases). V gave up 7 bases and J gave up 0 bases, with 9 bases separating them. The CDR3 is made up of 13 amino acids. CDR1 MGHDK and CDR2 SYGVNS come from the germline V gene. In DNA, the CDR3 is TGTGCCAGCATCGGACAGCTGAACACTGAAGCTTTCTTT. This sequence encodes CASIGQLNTEAFF. The full variable domain, in which reference TRBV25-1 and TRBJ1-1 provide the parts outside the CDR3, is EADIYQTPRYLVIGTGKKITLECSQTMGHDKMYWYQQDPGMELHLIHYSYGVNSTEKGDLSSESTVSRIRTEHFPLTLESARPSHTSQYLCASIGQLNTEAFFGQGTRLTVV.

CDR3 DNA sequence: TGTGCCAGCAGCTTAGTCGGGCAGGGCACTGAAGCTTTCTTT. Protein product: CASSLVGQGTEAFF. The chain has TRBV7-9 and TRBJ1-1; weak D call: TRBD1 (5 bases). This CDR3 has 14 amino acids. Trimming left V 1 base short and J 4 bases short, with 10 bases between. The V gene's germline CDR1 is SEHNR and CDR2 FQNEAQ (reference sequence).

The rearrangement uses TRBV27 and TRBJ1-4; 8 bases align to TRBD1. The CDR3 spans 13 residues. The trim removed 8 bases at V and 8 bases at J, leaving 7 bases unmatched. Germline CDR1 reads MNHEY; CDR2 reads SMNVEV (reference sequence). CDR3 residues: CASQGQGKEKLFF. The CDR3 DNA is TGTGCCAGCCAAGGACAGGGAAAGGAAAAACTGTTTTTT.

This clone is a singleton in its sample. The chain couples TRBV30 to TRBJ2-7; 9 bases are shared with TRBD1. The V gene end was trimmed by 0 bases and the J gene end by 1 base; junction bases not matched to a gene: 1. CDR1 GTSNPN and CDR2 SVGIG come from the germline V gene (reference sequence). The CDR3 runs to 14 residues. CDR3 loop: CAWSVGTGSYEQYF. In DNA form, the CDR3 reads TGTGCCTGGAGTGTAGGGACAGGGTCCTACGAGCAGTACTTC.

V usage is TRBV5-4 and J usage is TRBJ2-2; unclear D gene. The germline gives CDR1 SGHNT, CDR2 YYREEE (reference sequence). This CDR3 has 14 amino acids. Trimming removed 0 bases from V and 2 bases from J, with 5 bases in between. Here the CDR3 DNA reads TGTGCCAGCAGCTTGGGACATAACACCGGGGAGCTGTTTTTT. It codes for CASSLGHNTGELFF.

This clone was seen once. This sequence joins TRBV4-1 and TRBJ2-7, with TRBD2 matching over 7 bases. The germline V gene encodes CDR1 MGHRA and CDR2 YSYEKL. The junction had 5 bases not matched to a gene; V was cut back by 0 bases and J by 0 bases. The length of the CDR3 is 16 residues. The CDR3 region is CASSQDEAGASYEQYF. CDR3 DNA sequence: TGCGCCAGCAGCCAAGATGAGGCGGGAGCCTCCTACGAGCAGTACTTC.

The chain recombines TRBV2 with TRBJ1-4; no clear D. This CDR3 contains 12 residues. The germline V gene has CDR1 SNHLY and CDR2 FYNNEI. Deletions cut 6 bases from V and 8 bases from J, with 10 bases between. DNA for the CDR3: TGTGCCAGCAGCTCAGGAAGGGAAAAACTGTTTTTT. Its protein product is CASSSGREKLFF.

The genes are TRBV27 and TRBJ2-7; D perhaps matches TRBD1 (5 bases). Germline lookup yields CDR1 MNHEY and CDR2 SMNVEV (reference sequence). The CDR3 consists of 15 residues. V lost 5 bases and J 3 bases, leaving 17 bases between the germline ends. The CDR3 DNA follows: TGTGCCAGCAGTGATATTGGGGCGCCTATCTACGAGCAGTACTTC. It is translated as CASSDIGAPIYEQYF.

The gene calls are TRBV21-1 and TRBJ1-5; TRBD1, the D gene given by the table, was not confirmed from the DNA. TRBV21-1 is recorded as a pseudogene. CDR3 length: 15 amino acids. CDR3 sequence reads: CASSKRDSHNQPQHF. Written as DNA, the CDR3 is TGTGCCAGCAGCAAGCGGGACAGCCACAATCAGCCCCAGCATTTT.

The chain couples TRBV15 to TRBJ1-4, with D perhaps TRBD1 (5 bases). The CDR3 loop spans 15 amino acids. V shed 4 bases and J shed 4 bases, with 13 bases lying between them. CDR1 is LNHNV and CDR2 is YYDKDF in the germline V gene (reference sequence). CDR3 sequence: CATSKGSALNEKLFF. The DNA of the CDR3 is TGTGCCACCAGCAAGGGGTCAGCACTTAATGAAAAACTGTTTTTT.

The J gene is TRBJ1-4, the V gene TRBV5-1; D is unclear. Trimming removed 1 base from V and 0 bases from J, with 7 bases in between. The CDR3 is 15 residues long. Germline V gives CDR1 SGHRS, CDR2 YFSETQ. The CDR3 coding sequence is TGCGCCAGCAGCTTGACGCAGGCAACTAATGAAAAACTGTTTTTT. Encoded protein: CASSLTQATNEKLFF.

This rearrangement joins TRBV29-1 to TRBJ2-1; TRBD2 aligns across 12 bases. Germline V CDR1 and CDR2: SQVTM, ANQGSEA. The V gene end was trimmed by 4 bases and the J gene end by 9 bases; junction bases not matched to a gene: 7. The CDR3 length is 14 residues. CDR3 region: CSVVGQGLAGEQFF. The DNA for the CDR3 is TGCAGCGTTGTCGGCCAGGGACTAGCGGGTGAGCAGTTCTTC.

The chain is built from TRBV6-5 and TRBJ1-5, with D possibly TRBD1 on 6 matching bases. V dropped 6 bases and J dropped 4 bases, with 13 bases sitting between them. CDR3 length: 14 residues. Germline assignment: CDR1 MNHEY and CDR2 SVGAGI. CDR3 region: CASRGRGDNQPQHF. The CDR3 coding sequence is TGTGCCAGCAGGGGGAGGGGGGATAATCAGCCCCAGCATTTT.

This rearrangement joins TRBV6-5 to TRBJ2-1; D gene ambiguous. V lost 3 bases, J lost 8 bases, and 5 bases lay in between. The V gene's germline CDR1 is MNHEY and CDR2 SVGAGI. The CDR3 is made up of 11 amino acids. The CDR3: CASSYEDEQFF. As DNA, the CDR3 is TGTGCCAGCAGTTATGAGGATGAGCAGTTCTTC.

V gene TRBV5-1 combines with J gene TRBJ2-3; TRBD1 is a possible D gene (5 bases). V gave up 0 bases and J gave up 0 bases, with 11 bases separating them. The germline CDR1 and CDR2 sequences are SGHRS and YFSETQ. The CDR3 has 16 amino acids. The DNA of the CDR3 is TGCGCCAGCAGCTTGGAAGGGCCAGGGAGCACAGATACGCAGTATTTT. Translation gives CASSLEGPGSTDTQYF.

The chain links TRBV27 to TRBJ2-7, with 7 bases aligning to TRBD2. This CDR3 region has 15 residues. V shed 2 bases, J shed 7 bases, and the junction held 11 bases outside the gene matches. The germline gives CDR1 MNHEY, CDR2 SMNVEV (reference sequence). The CDR3 DNA reads as TGTGCCAGCAGTTTAAGGGGCGGGGGTTCGAAAGAGCAGTACTTC. The encoded protein is CASSLRGGGSKEQYF.

The rearrangement joins TRBV5-6 to TRBJ2-5; D perhaps matches TRBD1 (5 bases). This CDR3 spans 14 amino acids. Trimming removed 0 bases from V and 5 bases from J, with 11 bases in between. The V gene's germline CDR1 is SGHDT and CDR2 YYEEEE. CDR3 protein: CASSLGPRVETQYF. The CDR3 region has the DNA TGTGCCAGCAGCTTGGGTCCCAGGGTGGAGACCCAGTACTTC.

The V gene is TRBV6-1, the J gene TRBJ2-1; TRBD2 agrees at 10 bases. J gave up 9 bases and V 4 bases, and 6 bases lay outside the gene matches. From germline, CDR1 is MNHNS and CDR2 SASEGT. The length of the CDR3 is 14 residues. The CDR3 loop is CASSGRLAGVEQFF. The CDR3 bases are TGTGCCAGCAGTGGGAGACTAGCGGGTGTTGAGCAGTTCTTC.

This clone is a singleton in its sample. V usage is TRBV27 and J usage is TRBJ1-2, with 9 bases lining up with TRBD1. The CDR3 is 14 residues long. Germline assignment: CDR1 MNHEY and CDR2 SMNVEV (reference sequence). J gave up 4 bases and V 6 bases, and 6 bases lay outside the gene matches. CDR3 loop: CASSRTGAGYGYTF. CDR3 sequence (DNA): TGTGCCAGCAGCCGGACAGGGGCCGGCTATGGCTACACCTTC.

The rearrangement uses TRBV27 and TRBJ1-2; 7 bases match TRBD1. The CDR3 loop spans 14 amino acids. The V gene's germline CDR1 is MNHEY and CDR2 SMNVEV (reference sequence). V shed 6 bases and J 2 bases; nucleotides not matched to a gene: 6. CDR3 residues: CASSYRDSNYGYTF. CDR3 sequence (DNA): TGTGCCAGCAGCTACCGGGACAGCAACTATGGCTACACCTTC.

This rearrangement joins TRBV6-1 to TRBJ2-7; 7 nucleotides match TRBD1. This CDR3 has 13 residues. Germline CDR1 MNHNS, CDR2 SASEGT. V dropped 6 bases and J dropped 5; count of bases not matched to a gene: 7. The CDR3 sequence: CASRVDRVNEQYF. The CDR3 nucleotides are TGTGCCAGCAGAGTAGACAGGGTCAACGAGCAGTACTTC.

The chain recombines TRBV27 with TRBJ2-7, with 12 bases aligning to TRBD2. The CDR3 extends over 14 amino acids. The germline V gene has CDR1 MNHEY and CDR2 SMNVEV (reference sequence). V lost 6 bases to trimming and J lost 7 bases; unmatched junction nucleotides: 7. The CDR3 loop reads CASSLLAGGGEQYF. In DNA, the CDR3 is TGTGCCAGCAGCCTTCTAGCGGGAGGGGGGGAGCAGTACTTC.

V is TRBV11-2 and J is TRBJ2-3, with a possible D match to TRBD2 (5 bases). From germline, CDR1 is SGHAT and CDR2 FQNNGV. CDR3 length: 15 residues. The ends were cut back, 5 bases at V and 2 bases at J, with 14 bases in the middle. This CDR3 is CASSPRTSVTDTQYF. In DNA form, the CDR3 reads TGTGCCAGCAGCCCGCGGACTTCTGTCACAGATACGCAGTATTTT.

The chain links TRBV7-3 to TRBJ2-5; D uncertain. V was clipped by 2 bases and J by 5 bases, with 9 bases between them. The germline gives CDR1 SGHTA, CDR2 FQGTGA. CDR3 length: 13 amino acids. The CDR3 region is CASSLSSVETQYF. CDR3 nucleotides: TGTGCCAGCAGCTTATCCTCAGTGGAGACCCAGTACTTC.

The rearrangement joins TRBV6-5 to TRBJ2-1, with 11 bases lining up with TRBD2. The germline V gene encodes CDR1 MNHEY and CDR2 SVGAGI. V was pared by 2 bases and J by 10 bases, with 4 bases of the junction left unmatched. This CDR3 spans 14 amino acids. The CDR3 here is CASSYTGTSGEQFF. The DNA for the CDR3 is TGTGCCAGCAGTTACACTGGGACTAGCGGAGAGCAGTTCTTC.

This rearrangement joins TRBV4-1 to TRBJ2-2; TRBD2 matches at 7 bases. The CDR3 is 13 amino acids. CDR1 MGHRA and CDR2 YSYEKL come from the germline V gene. V lost 4 bases and J lost 7; bases outside the gene matches: 3. The DNA for the CDR3 is TGCGCCAGCAGCCCGGGGGGTATCGGGGAGCTGTTTTTT. Translated, it gives CASSPGGIGELFF.